The sequence of this T cell receptor (beta chain) was determined in a study of prognosis after radiotherapy for stage I lung cancer (dated by TCRdb to the early 2020s). About the full investigation: Between early 2018 and January 2019, 15 to 20 patients with stage I NSCLC were enrolled in Nanjing, China. About 12 patients had adenocarcinoma and six or seven had squamous cell carcinoma as the tumor histology. After SBRT, distant metastases developed in about 20% of the 19 patients at a median of 7 months, while the remaining 15 patients had no significant progression. The study sequenced some 38 blood samples from around 20 patients, one before and one after SBRT per patient. This study profiled peripheral blood TCR beta repertoires from stage I NSCLC patients before and after stereotactic body radiotherapy and linked the repertoires to distant failure. The cohort included about a dozen men and over 5 women, with a median age of around 70 years and a range of about 50 to 85 years. Of the enrolled patients, fourteen had newly diagnosed primary stage I lung tumors, while roughly 5 had oligometastatic NSCLC following surgical resection of the primary tumor. All patients were considered medically inoperable, owing to comorbidities in more than 10 and refusal of surgery in several. Image-guided IMRT or VMAT was used to deliver SBRT in 3 to 5 fractions at a biologically effective dose of at least 100 Gy. No patient received concurrent therapy alongside SBRT. What the study reported, not specific to this receptor: A decrease in unique TCR clone counts was observed after SBRT (median roughly 10,000 before versus more than 6,000 after; Wilcoxon paired P=0.011). Differences by metastasis status were reportedly seen in TRBV and TRBJ usage frequencies, involving two V genes at baseline and, after SBRT, roughly nine V genes and two J genes. No adjustment for multiple comparisons was applied to any of the reported P values. No determination of tumor specificity was made for expanded TCR clones. Post-SBRT Shannon entropy and its change from baseline were lower in patients who developed distant metastases; baseline Shannon entropy was not associated with metastases. The study was limited by its small cohort and short follow-up, and the findings require independent validation.

Two rounds of multiplex PCR on genomic DNA were used to amplify the TCR beta CDR3 region. The first PCR round used primers specific to each TRBV and TRBJ gene, and the primer sequences were filed in Chinese patent CN105087789A. Universal primers were used in the second PCR round. The Roche High Pure PCR Template Preparation Kit was used to extract genomic DNA from frozen PBMCs. Paired-end sequencing with 151 bp reads was performed on the libraries using an Illumina HiSeq 3000. The published analysis was carried out like this. CutAdapt was used to discard raw reads that did not contain the multiplex PCR primer sequences. High-quality paired reads were merged into contigs with PEAR. TRB V, D and J gene segments were assigned to each contig with MiXCR by alignment to reference sequences. CDR3 sequences were clustered by base quality and sequence similarity to remove sequencing errors. Diversity was measured as Shannon entropy normalized by the natural log of productive TCR sequence number. Clonality was computed as one minus the ratio of Shannon entropy to the natural log of the number of unique clonotypes. Using the Youden index from ROC curves, the researchers picked the repertoire-metric cut-offs for progression-free survival, and all analyses were carried out in R 3.5.3. TCRdb reran the public reads through fastp at Q25 and MiXCR, keeping productive beta chains. Each entry is one CDR3 protein sequence, shown with its most common DNA and genes. TCRdb's processing, not the authors', yielded these V and J calls. Counted in this sample were 25,000 to 35,000 distinct CDR3 sequences; approximately 51% of them appeared once. The ten largest clones capture approximately 15% of the sample.

Worth noting for this clonotype: Its antigen target is currently unknown. Germline is not matched at one junction end, which may reflect a read error.

All patients had node-negative disease on CT and PET/CT, and none had a history of other malignancies or had previously received chemotherapy or radiotherapy. At each of the two time points, 6 to 7 milliliters of peripheral venous blood were collected into EDTA tubes. Ficoll-Paque Plus density-gradient centrifugation was used to isolate PBMCs. Right after collection, samples were kept at -80 degrees C until analysis. From the cysteine up to the phenylalanine, the CDR3 has a length of 16 residues. Solely the CDR3 DNA is kept, with 48 bases framed from the first base. CDR1 and CDR2, per the germline V gene, are SGHTA and FQGNSA.

The sample here was PBMCs, taken before or after stereotactic body radiation therapy (not recorded which). This receptor was identified in a donor over 45 with non-small cell lung cancer. In this chain, TRBV7-2 is recombined with TRBJ2-7; the D gene is not confidently resolved. The sequenced DNA is TGTGCCAGCAGCTTCCTTGTCGGCAGGAACCCCTACGATCAGTACTTC. Its protein reads: CASSFLVGRNPYDQYF.